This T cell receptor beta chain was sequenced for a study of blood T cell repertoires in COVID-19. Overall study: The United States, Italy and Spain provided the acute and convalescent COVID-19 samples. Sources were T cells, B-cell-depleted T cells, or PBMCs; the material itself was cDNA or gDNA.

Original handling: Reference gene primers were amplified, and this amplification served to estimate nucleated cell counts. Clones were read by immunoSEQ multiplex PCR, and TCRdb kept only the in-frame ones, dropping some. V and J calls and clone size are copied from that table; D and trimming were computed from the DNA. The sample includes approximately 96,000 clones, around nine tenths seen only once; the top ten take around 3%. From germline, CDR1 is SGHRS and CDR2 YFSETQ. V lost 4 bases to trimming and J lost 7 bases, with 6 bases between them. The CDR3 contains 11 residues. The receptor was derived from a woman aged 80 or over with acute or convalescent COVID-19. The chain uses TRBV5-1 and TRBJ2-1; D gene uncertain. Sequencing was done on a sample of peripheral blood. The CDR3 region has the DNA TGCGCCAGCAGCCCCGCGAATGAGCAGTTCTTC. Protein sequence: CASSPANEQFF.